The source of this T cell receptor (beta chain) is a study of long-term antiretroviral therapy in people with HIV. As for the study in general: Samples from the earliest time points predate the 2015 immediate-ART recommendation by about a decade.

Germline V gene sequence: CDR1 ENHRY, CDR2 SYGVKD. CDR3 length: 14 residues. Between the trimmed V and J ends, which lost 6 bases and 9 bases, there was a span of 18 bases. This clone was seen just once. Sequencing relied on immunoSEQ assay v3.0, run at survey level. Produced via immunoSEQ multiplex PCR; TCRdb's table is partial and in-frame only. This sample has nearly 30,000 clones, with 80% to 90% found just once. The chain has TRBV10-3 and TRBJ2-1; D perhaps matches TRBD1 (5 bases). The sequences come from unsorted PBMCs, collected 3.2 years before starting antiretroviral therapy. The receptor comes from a man between 50 and 59 years old with HIV. The CDR3 nucleotides are TGTGCCATCAGGGTTGGTCAGGGTTTCGGTGAGCAGTTCTTC. Residues: CAIRVGQGFGEQFF.